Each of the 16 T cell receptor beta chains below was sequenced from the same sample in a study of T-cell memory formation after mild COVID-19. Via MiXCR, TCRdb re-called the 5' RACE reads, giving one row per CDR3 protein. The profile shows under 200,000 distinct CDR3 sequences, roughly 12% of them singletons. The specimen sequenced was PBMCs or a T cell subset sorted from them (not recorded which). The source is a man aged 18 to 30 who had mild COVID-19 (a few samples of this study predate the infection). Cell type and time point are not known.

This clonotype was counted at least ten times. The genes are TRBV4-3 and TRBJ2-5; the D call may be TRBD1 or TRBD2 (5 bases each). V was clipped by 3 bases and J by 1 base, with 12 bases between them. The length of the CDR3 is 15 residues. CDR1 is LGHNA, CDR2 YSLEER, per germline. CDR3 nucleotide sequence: TGCGCCAGCAGCCAGGTCCGGGACGGCCAAGAGACCCAGTACTTC. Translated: CASSQVRDGQETQYF.

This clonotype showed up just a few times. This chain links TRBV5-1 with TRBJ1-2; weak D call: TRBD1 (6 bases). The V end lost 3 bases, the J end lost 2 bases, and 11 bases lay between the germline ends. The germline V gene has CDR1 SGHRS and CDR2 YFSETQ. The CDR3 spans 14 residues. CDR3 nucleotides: TGCGCCAGCAGCTCGACCGGACAGAACTATGGCTACACCTTC. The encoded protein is CASSSTGQNYGYTF. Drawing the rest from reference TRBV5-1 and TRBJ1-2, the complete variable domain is KAGVTQTPRYLIKTRGQQVTLSCSPISGHRSVSWYQQTPGQGLQFLFEYFSETQRNKGNFPGRFSGRQFSNSRSEMNVSTLELGDSALYLCASSSTGQNYGYTFGSGTRLTVV.

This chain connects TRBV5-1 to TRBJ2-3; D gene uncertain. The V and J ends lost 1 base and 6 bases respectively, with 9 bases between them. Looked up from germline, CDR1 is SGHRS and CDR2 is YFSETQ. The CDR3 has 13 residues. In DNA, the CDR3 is TGCGCCAGCAGCTTGACCTTCCGGGATACGCAGTATTTT. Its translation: CASSLTFRDTQYF.

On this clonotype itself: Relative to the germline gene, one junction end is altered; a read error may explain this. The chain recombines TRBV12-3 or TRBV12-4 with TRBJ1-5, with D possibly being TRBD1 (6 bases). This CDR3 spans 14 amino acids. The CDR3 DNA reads TGTGCCAGCAGTCACAGGGATAGCAATCAGCACCAGCATTTT. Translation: CASSHRDSNQHQHF.

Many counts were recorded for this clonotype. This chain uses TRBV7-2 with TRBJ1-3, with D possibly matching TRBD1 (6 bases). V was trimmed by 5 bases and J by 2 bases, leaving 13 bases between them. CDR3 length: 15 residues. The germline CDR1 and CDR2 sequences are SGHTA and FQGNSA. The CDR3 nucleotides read TGTGCCAGCAGCACCATGGGGGCCGCTGGAAACACCATATATTTT. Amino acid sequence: CASSTMGAAGNTIYF.

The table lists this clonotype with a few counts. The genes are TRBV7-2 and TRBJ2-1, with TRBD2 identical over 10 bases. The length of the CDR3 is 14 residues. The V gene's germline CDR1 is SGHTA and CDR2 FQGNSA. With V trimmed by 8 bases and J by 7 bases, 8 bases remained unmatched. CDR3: CASGPGLATNEQFF. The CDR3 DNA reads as TGTGCCAGCGGACCGGGACTAGCGACGAATGAGCAGTTCTTC.

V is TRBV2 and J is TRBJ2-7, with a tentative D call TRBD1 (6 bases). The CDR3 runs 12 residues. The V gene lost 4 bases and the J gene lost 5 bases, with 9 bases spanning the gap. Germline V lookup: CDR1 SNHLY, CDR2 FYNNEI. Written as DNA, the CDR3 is TGTGCCAGCAGTGGACAGGCCAACGAGCAGTACTTC. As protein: CASSGQANEQYF.

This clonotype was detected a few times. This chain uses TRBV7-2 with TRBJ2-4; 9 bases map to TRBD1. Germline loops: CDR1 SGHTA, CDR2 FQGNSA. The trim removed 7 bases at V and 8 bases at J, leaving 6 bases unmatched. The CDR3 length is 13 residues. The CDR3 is CASNPTGGDIQYF. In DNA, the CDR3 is TGTGCCAGCAACCCGACAGGGGGAGACATTCAGTACTTC. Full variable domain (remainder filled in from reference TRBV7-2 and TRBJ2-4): GAGVSQSPSNKVTEKGKDVELRCDPISGHTALYWYRQSLGQGLEFLIYFQGNSAPDKSGLPSDRFSAERTGGSVSTLTIQRTQQEDSAVYLCASNPTGGDIQYFGAGTRLSVL.

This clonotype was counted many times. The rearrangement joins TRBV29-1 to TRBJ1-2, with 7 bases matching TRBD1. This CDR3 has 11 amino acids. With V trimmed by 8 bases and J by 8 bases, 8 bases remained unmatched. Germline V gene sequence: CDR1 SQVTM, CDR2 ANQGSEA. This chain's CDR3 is CSLWDRGGYTF. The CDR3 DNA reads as TGCAGCCTCTGGGACAGAGGAGGCTACACCTTC. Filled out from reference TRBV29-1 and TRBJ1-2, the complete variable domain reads SAVISQKPSRDICQRGTSLTIQCQVDSQVTMMFWYRQQPGQSLTLIATANQGSEATYESGFVIDKFPISRPNLTFSTLTVSNMSPEDSSIYLCSLWDRGGYTFGSGTRLTVV.

This CDR3 reads CASRTRGHLRRDGEKLFF. In nucleotides, the CDR3 is TGTGCCAGCAGAACTAGGGGACACCTCCGGCGAGATGGTGAAAAACTGTTTTTT. The chain has TRBV28 and TRBJ1-4; D is possibly TRBD1 (6 bases). The CDR3 is made up of 18 amino acids. CDR1 MDHEN and CDR2 SYDVKM come from the germline V gene. Trimming left V 6 bases short and J 7 bases short, with 27 bases between.

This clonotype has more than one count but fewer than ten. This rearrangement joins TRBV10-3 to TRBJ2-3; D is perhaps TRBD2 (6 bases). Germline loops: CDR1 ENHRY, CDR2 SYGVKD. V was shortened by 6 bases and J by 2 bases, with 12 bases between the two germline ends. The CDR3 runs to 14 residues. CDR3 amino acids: CAIRGGELTDTQYF. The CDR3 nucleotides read TGTGCCATCAGGGGCGGGGAACTCACAGATACGCAGTATTTT.

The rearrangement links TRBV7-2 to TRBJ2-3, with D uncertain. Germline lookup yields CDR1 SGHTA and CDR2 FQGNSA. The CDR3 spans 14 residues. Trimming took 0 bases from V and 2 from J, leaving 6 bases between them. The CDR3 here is CASSLAPSTDTQYF. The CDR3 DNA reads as TGTGCCAGCAGCTTAGCGCCATCCACAGATACGCAGTATTTT.

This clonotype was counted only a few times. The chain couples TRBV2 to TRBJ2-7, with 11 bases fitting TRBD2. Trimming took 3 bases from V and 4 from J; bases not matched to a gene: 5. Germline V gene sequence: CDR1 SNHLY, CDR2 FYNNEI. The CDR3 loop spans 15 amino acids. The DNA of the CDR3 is TGTGCCAGCAGTGAGCGAACTAGCGGGGGATACGAGCAGTACGTC. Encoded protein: CASSERTSGGYEQYV.

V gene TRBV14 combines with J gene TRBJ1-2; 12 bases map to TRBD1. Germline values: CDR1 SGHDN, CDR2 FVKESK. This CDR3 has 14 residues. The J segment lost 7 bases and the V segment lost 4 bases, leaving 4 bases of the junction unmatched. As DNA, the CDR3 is TGTGCCAGCAGCCCAGGGACAGGGGGCTTTGGCTACACCTTC. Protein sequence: CASSPGTGGFGYTF.

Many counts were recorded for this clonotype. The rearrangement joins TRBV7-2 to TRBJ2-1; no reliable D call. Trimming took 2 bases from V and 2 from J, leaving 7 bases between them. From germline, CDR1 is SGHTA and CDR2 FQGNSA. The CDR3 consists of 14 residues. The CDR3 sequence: CASSLLSPYNEQFF. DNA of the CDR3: TGTGCCAGCAGCTTACTAAGTCCCTACAATGAGCAGTTCTTC.

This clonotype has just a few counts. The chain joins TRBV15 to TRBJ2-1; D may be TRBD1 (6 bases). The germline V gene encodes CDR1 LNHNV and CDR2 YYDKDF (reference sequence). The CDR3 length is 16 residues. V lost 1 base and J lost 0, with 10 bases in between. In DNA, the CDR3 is TGTGCCACCAGCAGAGTCGGCAGGGGCTCCTACAATGAGCAGTTCTTC. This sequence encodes CATSRVGRGSYNEQFF.